This TCR beta chain was recorded in a study of cytomegalovirus exposure and HLA in healthy donors. Germline lookup yields CDR1 LNHNV and CDR2 YYDKDF (reference sequence). The CDR3 extends over 14 amino acids. V trimming: 7 bases; J trimming: 11 bases; junction bases outside the gene matches: 11. Primers included in the PCR were 60 Vbeta and 13 Jbeta primers. Data came from immunoSEQ multiplex PCR; TCRdb stores just in-frame clones and leaves some out. Here the sample spans approximately 140,000 clones, around 81% being singletons. The sequence was collected from a man aged 18-30 years in good health and CMV-seronegative. The chain carries TRBV15 and TRBJ2-5, with 12 bases aligning to TRBD2. The sequenced sample was PBMCs. The CDR3 is CATKPGLAGRVQYF. Written as DNA, the CDR3 is TGTGCCACCAAGCCTGGACTAGCGGGACGGGTGCAGTACTTC.